This T cell receptor (beta chain) was recovered during a study of CD8+ T cells in alopecia areata. Germline loops: CDR1 SEHNR, CDR2 FQNEAQ (reference sequence). The CDR3 contains 13 residues. Trimming stripped 5 bases from V and 0 bases from J, with 5 bases between. As to this clone: As yet, its antigen is unknown.

cDNA prepared by RNA extraction and subsequent reverse transcription served as the template for sequencing. The method was immunoSEQ multiplex PCR; TCRdb's version includes in-frame clones alone and lacks a portion of them. The data show roughly 150,000 clones, approximately 87% seen once. General study points: In lesional scalp, particularly from alopecia totalis/universalis, clonality was higher than in normal scalp.

Sequencing was performed on CD8+ T cells sorted from blood, taken at week 0. The chain couples TRBV7-9 to TRBJ1-5, with unresolved D. The clonotype was recovered from a human donor with alopecia areata. The CDR3 is CASSADSNQPQHF. CDR3 DNA: TGTGCCAGCAGCGCCGATAGCAATCAGCCCCAGCATTTT.